Following are 10 T cell receptor beta chains from one sample sequenced in a study of cytotoxic CD8 clonotypes in ibrutinib-treated CLL. Assay: immunoSEQ multiplex PCR; the TCRdb copy retains only in-frame clones and omits some. The table shows more than 60,000 clones, with approximately 82% occurring only once. The sample in question was PBMCs, obtained after 24 months of ibrutinib treatment. The receptors come from a human donor with chronic lymphocytic leukemia.

V gene TRBV9 combines with J gene TRBJ2-4; 14 nucleotides match TRBD2. The CDR3 spans 19 residues. Germline V CDR1 and CDR2: SGDLS, YYNGEE. J lost 3 bases, V lost 0 bases, and 8 bases had no gene match. In DNA, the CDR3 is TGTGCCAGCAGCGTAGATCCGGGACTAGCGGGAGCCGACAAAAACATTCAGTACTTC. Its protein is CASSVDPGLAGADKNIQYF.

This chain connects TRBV27 to TRBJ2-7, with D perhaps matching TRBD1 (6 bases). The length of the CDR3 is 14 residues. V lost 4 bases, J lost 7 bases, and 17 bases lay in between. Germline-derived CDR1 and CDR2 are MNHEY and SMNVEV (reference sequence). The CDR3 loop reads CASSSRGWGREQYF. Here the CDR3 DNA reads TGTGCCAGCAGTTCTCGAGGATGGGGGCGGGAGCAGTACTTC.

The chain couples TRBV7-9 to TRBJ1-4, with D uncertain. The V end lost 5 bases, the J end lost 5 bases, and 15 bases lay between the germline ends. The CDR3 runs 15 residues. CDR1 and CDR2 (germline): SEHNR, FQNEAQ (reference sequence). CDR3 nucleotides: TGTGCCAGCAGCCGCGTCGCCGGGTTAAATGAAAAACTGTTTTTT. This gives the protein CASSRVAGLNEKLFF. Filled out from reference TRBV7-9 and TRBJ1-4, the complete variable domain reads DTGVSQNPRHKITKRGQNVTFRCDPISEHNRLYWYRQTLGQGPEFLTYFQNEAQLEKSRLLSDRFSAERPKGSFSTLEIQRTEQGDSAMYLCASSRVAGLNEKLFFGSGTQLSVL.

The V call is TRBV4-2, the J call TRBJ1-5; D is unresolved. The germline gives CDR1 LGHNA, CDR2 YNFKEQ. V was pared by 0 bases and J by 10 bases, with 10 bases between. This CDR3 contains 13 residues. The CDR3 coding sequence is TGTGCCAGCAGCCAAGAGGCCCCTACTCCCCAGCATTTT. This encodes CASSQEAPTPQHF.

This clone occurred a few times. The CDR3 coding sequence is TGTGCCAGCAGTTTTCCGCAGGGAGCCAAAAACATTCAGTACTTC. Residues: CASSFPQGAKNIQYF. The chain couples TRBV28 to TRBJ2-4; D might be TRBD1 (5 bases). Germline loops: CDR1 MDHEN, CDR2 SYDVKM. V lost 3 bases, J lost 0 bases, and 9 bases lay in between. This CDR3 has 15 residues.

The chain links TRBV10-3 to TRBJ2-7; D not certain. The CDR3 length is 14 residues. Per germline, CDR1 ENHRY and CDR2 SYGVKD. V lost 6 bases to trimming and J lost 2 bases, with 14 bases between them. For the CDR3, the DNA is TGTGCCATCAGCGCCACGGGTCAGGCCTACGAGCAGTACTTC. Its protein product is CAISATGQAYEQYF.

The rearrangement uses TRBV28 and TRBJ1-5; D call uncertain. This CDR3 contains 12 residues. With 6 bases removed from V and 7 bases from J, the gap between germline ends came to 10 bases. Germline-derived CDR1 and CDR2 are MDHEN and SYDVKM. The CDR3, as DNA: TGTGCCAGCAGGGACGGTCGGCAGCCCCAGCATTTT. Translating gives CASRDGRQPQHF.

The rearrangement joins TRBV30 to TRBJ1-1, with 7 bases lining up with TRBD1. The CDR3 has 13 residues. J lost 3 bases, V lost 3 bases, and 4 bases had no gene match. Germline V gives CDR1 GTSNPN, CDR2 SVGIG (reference sequence). For the CDR3, the DNA is TGTGCCTGGAGGACAGGGCGGGACACTGAAGCTTTCTTT. This translates into CAWRTGRDTEAFF.

This clone has a single count. This rearrangement joins TRBV10-3 to TRBJ2-1, with D possibly being TRBD1 (6 bases). CDR3 length: 14 amino acids. Germline CDR1 reads ENHRY; CDR2 reads SYGVKD. V was trimmed by 4 bases and J by 3 bases, leaving 10 bases between them. In DNA, the CDR3 is TGTGCCATCAGTGCAGGGACAAGCTACAATGAGCAGTTCTTC. It encodes CAISAGTSYNEQFF.

This clone was counted at least ten times. The gene calls are TRBV5-1 and TRBJ2-1; D is possibly TRBD1 (6 bases). Germline V CDR1 and CDR2: SGHRS, YFSETQ. The CDR3 is 12 amino acids. Trimming took 6 bases from V and 4 from J, leaving 8 bases between them. CDR3 loop: CASKDSYNEQFF. The CDR3 nucleotides read TGCGCCAGCAAGGACAGTTACAATGAGCAGTTCTTC.